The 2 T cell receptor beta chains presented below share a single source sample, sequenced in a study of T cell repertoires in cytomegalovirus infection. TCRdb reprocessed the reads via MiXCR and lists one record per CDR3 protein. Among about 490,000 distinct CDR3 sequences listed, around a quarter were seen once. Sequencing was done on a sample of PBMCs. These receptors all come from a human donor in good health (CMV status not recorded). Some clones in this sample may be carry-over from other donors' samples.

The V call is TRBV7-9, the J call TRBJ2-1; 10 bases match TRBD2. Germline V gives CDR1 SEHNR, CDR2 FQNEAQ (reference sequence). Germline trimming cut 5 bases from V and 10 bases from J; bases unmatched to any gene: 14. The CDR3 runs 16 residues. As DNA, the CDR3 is TGTGCCAGCAGCCTACTAGCGGGAAAGTTAAAGGAGGAGCAGTTCTTC. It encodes CASSLLAGKLKEEQFF.

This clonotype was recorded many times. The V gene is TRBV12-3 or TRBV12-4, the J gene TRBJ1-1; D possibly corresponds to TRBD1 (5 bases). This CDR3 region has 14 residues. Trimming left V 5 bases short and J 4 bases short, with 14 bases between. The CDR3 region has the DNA TGTGCCAGCAGTCCCGGGTTGGGGGGCACTGAAGCTTTCTTT. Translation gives CASSPGLGGTEAFF.